This record looks at one T cell receptor beta chain sequence and its context. This entry is derived from a study of shared clonotypes between healthy human individuals. Study information: The plates for each donor numbered three CD4 naive, three CD4 memory, two CD8 naive and one CD8 memory.

Investigators spread the genomic DNA of each subset evenly over several immunoSEQ plates. Produced via immunoSEQ multiplex PCR; TCRdb's table is partial and in-frame only. The sample lists some 2,000,000 clones, approximately 94% occurring once. Sequencing was performed on naive CD4+ T cells sorted from blood. Described subset: CD45RA+ positively selected. This TCR derives from a man aged 18 to 30 in good health.

CDR3 coding DNA: TGTGCCAGTAGTACTCAGGGCCACGAGCAGTACTTC. Its translation is CASSTQGHEQYF. J is TRBJ2-7 and V is TRBV19, with D possibly being TRBD1 (5 bases). The CDR3 spans 12 residues. Per the germline V gene, CDR1 is LNHDA and CDR2 is SQIVND (reference sequence). Trimming cost V 4 bases and J 5 bases, with 9 bases left between them.